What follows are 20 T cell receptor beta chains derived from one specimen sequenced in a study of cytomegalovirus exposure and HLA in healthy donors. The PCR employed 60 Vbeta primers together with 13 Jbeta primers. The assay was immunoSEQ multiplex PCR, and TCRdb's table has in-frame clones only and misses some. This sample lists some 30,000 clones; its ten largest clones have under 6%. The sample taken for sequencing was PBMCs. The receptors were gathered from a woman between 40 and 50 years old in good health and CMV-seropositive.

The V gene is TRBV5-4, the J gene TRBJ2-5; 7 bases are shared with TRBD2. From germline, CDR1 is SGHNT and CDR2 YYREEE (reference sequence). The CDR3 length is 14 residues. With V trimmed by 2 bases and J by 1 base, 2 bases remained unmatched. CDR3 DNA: TGTGCCAGCAGCTTAGCGGGGTCCCAAGAGACCCAGTACTTC. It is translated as CASSLAGSQETQYF.

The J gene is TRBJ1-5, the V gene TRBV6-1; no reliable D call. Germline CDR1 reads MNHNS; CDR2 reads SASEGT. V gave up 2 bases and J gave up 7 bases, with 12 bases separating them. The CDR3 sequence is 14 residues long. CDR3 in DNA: TGTGCCAGCAGTGAACGTTCCGGCGGGCAGCCCCAGCATTTT. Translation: CASSERSGGQPQHF.

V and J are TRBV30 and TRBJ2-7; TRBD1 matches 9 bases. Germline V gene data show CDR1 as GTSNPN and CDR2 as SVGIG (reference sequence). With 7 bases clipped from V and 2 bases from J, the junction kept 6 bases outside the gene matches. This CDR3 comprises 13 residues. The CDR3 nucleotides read TGTGCCTCGACAACAGGGGGCGCCTACGAGCAGTACTTC. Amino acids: CASTTGGAYEQYF.

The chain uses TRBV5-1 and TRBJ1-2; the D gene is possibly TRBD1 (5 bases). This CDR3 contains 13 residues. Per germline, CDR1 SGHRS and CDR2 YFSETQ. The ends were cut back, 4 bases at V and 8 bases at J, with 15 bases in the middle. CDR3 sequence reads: CASSLGGTGGYTF. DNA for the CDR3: TGCGCCAGCAGCCTGGGGGGAACGGGGGGCTACACCTTC.

The CDR3 protein is CAISESGGLNQPQHF. Written as DNA, the CDR3 is TGTGCCATCAGTGAGTCGGGGGGGCTAAATCAGCCCCAGCATTTT. The chain employs TRBV10-3 and TRBJ1-5, with D tentatively TRBD1 (6 bases). Germline loops: CDR1 ENHRY, CDR2 SYGVKD. The CDR3 runs 15 residues. The ends were cut back, 0 bases at V and 4 bases at J, with 10 bases in the middle.

Here the CDR3 DNA reads TGTGCCAGCAGTGAATTGGGGGGACTATACCGGGAGACCCAGTACTTC. Translated: CASSELGGLYRETQYF. The chain is built from TRBV25-1 and TRBJ2-5; the match to TRBD2 covers 7 bases. From germline, CDR1 is MGHDK and CDR2 SYGVNS. After removal of 1 base from V and 5 bases from J, the junction contained 10 bases not matched to a gene. There are 16 residues in the CDR3. The whole variable domain, remainder taken from reference TRBV25-1 and TRBJ2-5, is EADIYQTPRYLVIGTGKKITLECSQTMGHDKMYWYQQDPGMELHLIHYSYGVNSTEKGDLSSESTVSRIRTEHFPLTLESARPSHTSQYLCASSELGGLYRETQYFGPGTRLLVL.

As DNA, the CDR3 is TGTGCCAGCAGTCCCTCGAGAACTATCACCGGGGAGCTGTTTTTT. Its translation is CASSPSRTITGELFF. The chain is built from TRBV6-1 and TRBJ2-2; D is unresolved. Germline CDR1 MNHNS, CDR2 SASEGT. The CDR3 loop spans 15 amino acids. Trimming removed 5 bases from V and 4 bases from J, with 14 bases in between.

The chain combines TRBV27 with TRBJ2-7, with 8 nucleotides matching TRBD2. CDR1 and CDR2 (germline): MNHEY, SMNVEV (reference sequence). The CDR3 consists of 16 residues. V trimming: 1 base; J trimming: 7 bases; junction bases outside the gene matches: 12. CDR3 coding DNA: TGTGCCAGCAGTTTATGGGGGGGTAGCGGGGAACAGGAGCAGTACTTC. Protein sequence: CASSLWGGSGEQEQYF.

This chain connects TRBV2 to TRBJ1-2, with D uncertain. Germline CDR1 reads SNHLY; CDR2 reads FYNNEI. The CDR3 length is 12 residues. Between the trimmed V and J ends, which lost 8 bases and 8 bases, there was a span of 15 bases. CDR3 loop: CASGVSSGGYTF. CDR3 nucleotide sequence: TGTGCCAGCGGGGTCAGCAGCGGGGGCTACACCTTC.

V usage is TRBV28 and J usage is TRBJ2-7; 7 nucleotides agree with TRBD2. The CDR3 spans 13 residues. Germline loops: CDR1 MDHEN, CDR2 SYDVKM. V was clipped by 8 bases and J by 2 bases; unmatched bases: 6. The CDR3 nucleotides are TGTGCCAGCCTTTGGGGGGGGACCTACGAGCAGTACTTC. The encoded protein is CASLWGGTYEQYF.

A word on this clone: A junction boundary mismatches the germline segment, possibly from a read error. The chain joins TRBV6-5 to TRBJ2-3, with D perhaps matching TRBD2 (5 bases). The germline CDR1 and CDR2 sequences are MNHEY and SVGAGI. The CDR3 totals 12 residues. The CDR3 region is CASSSGLDKQYF. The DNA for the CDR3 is TGTGCCAGCAGTTCTGGACTCGATAAGCAGTATTTT.

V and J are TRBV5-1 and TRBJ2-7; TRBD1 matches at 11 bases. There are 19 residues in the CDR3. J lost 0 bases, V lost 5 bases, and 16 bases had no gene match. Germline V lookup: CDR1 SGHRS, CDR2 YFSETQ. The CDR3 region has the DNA TGCGCCAGCAGTTTGAGGACAGGGGGCCTAGCGGTAAGCTCCTACGAGCAGTACTTC. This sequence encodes CASSLRTGGLAVSSYEQYF.

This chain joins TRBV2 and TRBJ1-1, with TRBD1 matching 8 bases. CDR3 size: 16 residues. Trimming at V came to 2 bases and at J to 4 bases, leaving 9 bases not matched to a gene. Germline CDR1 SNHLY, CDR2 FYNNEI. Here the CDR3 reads CASSERPRGLGTEAFF. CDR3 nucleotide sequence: TGTGCCAGCAGTGAACGGCCCAGGGGGCTAGGCACTGAAGCTTTCTTT.

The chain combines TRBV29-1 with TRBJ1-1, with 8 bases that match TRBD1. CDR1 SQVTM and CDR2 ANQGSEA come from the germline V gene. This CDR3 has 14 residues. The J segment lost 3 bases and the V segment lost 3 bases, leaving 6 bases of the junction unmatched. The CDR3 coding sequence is TGCAGCGTTGAGGTCAGGGGGCGAGACACTGAAGCTTTCTTT. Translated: CSVEVRGRDTEAFF.

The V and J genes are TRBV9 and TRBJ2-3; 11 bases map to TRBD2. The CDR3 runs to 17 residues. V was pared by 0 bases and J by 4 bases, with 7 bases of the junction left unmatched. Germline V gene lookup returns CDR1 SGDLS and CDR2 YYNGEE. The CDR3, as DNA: TGTGCCAGCAGCGTAGTAGGAACTAGCGGGAGTGCAGATACGCAGTATTTT. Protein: CASSVVGTSGSADTQYF.

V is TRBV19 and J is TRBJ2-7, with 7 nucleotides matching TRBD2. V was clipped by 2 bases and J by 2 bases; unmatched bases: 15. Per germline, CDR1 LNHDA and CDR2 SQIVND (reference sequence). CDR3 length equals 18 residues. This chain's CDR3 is CASSISGDYLLDTYEQYF. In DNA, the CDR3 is TGTGCCAGTAGTATAAGTGGGGACTACCTTCTTGACACCTACGAGCAGTACTTC.

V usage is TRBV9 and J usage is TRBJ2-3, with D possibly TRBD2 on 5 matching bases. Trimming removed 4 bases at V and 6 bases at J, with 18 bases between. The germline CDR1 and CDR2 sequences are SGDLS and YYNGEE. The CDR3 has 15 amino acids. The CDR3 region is CASSRSGGGGDTQYF. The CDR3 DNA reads TGTGCCAGCAGCCGGAGCGGAGGCGGCGGGGATACGCAGTATTTT. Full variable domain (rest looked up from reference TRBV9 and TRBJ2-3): DSGVTQTPKHLITATGQRVTLRCSPRSGDLSVYWYQQSLDQGLQFLIQYYNGEERAKGNILERFSAQQFPDLHSELNLSSLELGDSALYFCASSRSGGGGDTQYFGPGTRLTVL.

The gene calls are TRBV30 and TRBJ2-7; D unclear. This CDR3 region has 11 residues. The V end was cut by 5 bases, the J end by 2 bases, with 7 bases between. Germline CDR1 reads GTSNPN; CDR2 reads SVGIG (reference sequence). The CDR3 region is CAWGRAYEQYF. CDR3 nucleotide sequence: TGTGCCTGGGGCCGTGCCTACGAGCAGTACTTC.

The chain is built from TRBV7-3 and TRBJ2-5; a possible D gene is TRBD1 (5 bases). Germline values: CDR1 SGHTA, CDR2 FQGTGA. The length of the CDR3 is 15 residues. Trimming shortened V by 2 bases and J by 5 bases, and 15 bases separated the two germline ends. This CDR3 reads CASSLGAGNLETQYF. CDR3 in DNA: TGTGCCAGCAGCTTAGGGGCAGGCAATCTGGAGACCCAGTACTTC.

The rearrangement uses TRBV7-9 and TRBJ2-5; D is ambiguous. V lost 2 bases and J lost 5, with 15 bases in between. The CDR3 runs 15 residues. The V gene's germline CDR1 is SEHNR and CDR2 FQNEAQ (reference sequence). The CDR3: CASSLTSSLRETQYF. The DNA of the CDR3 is TGTGCCAGCAGCTTAACGTCTAGTCTTCGGGAGACCCAGTACTTC.